These 32 T cell receptor beta chains were all obtained from the same sample, sequenced in a study of tumor and adjacent non-tumor tissue in lung cancer. The template was RNA from unsorted bulk tissue. The normal lung tissue was taken more than 3 cm from the tumor edge. A modified ARM-PCR protocol with three rounds of nested PCR amplified TCRbeta. MiXCR was run by TCRdb on the multiplex PCR reads, yielding one entry per CDR3 protein. The repertoire holds 75,000 to 80,000 distinct CDR3 sequences, with approximately 82% as singletons. Specimen: distant non-tumor lung tissue. The receptors come from a man between 65 and 79 years old with non-small cell lung cancer.

The genes are TRBV11-2 and TRBJ2-3; unclear D gene. Germline CDR1 and CDR2: SGHAT and FQNNGV. V was trimmed by 7 bases and J by 4 bases, leaving 15 bases between them. The length of the CDR3 is 14 residues. In DNA form, the CDR3 reads TGTGCCAGCACTTCACAAGGGTTCTCAGATACGCAGTATTTT. As protein: CASTSQGFSDTQYF.

As concerns this clonotype: The junction departs from the called germline gene at one end, perhaps through a read error. The V and J genes are TRBV6-5 and TRBJ1-1; tentative D call: TRBD1 (5 bases). The CDR3 extends over 17 amino acids. Germline V lookup: CDR1 MNHEY, CDR2 SVGAGI. CDR3 coding DNA: TGTGCTAGCAGTTGCTCTCGGGCGTGGGGGGAGATCACTGAAGATTTCTTT. It is translated as CASSCSRAWGEITEDFF.

For this clonotype: At one end the junction does not follow the germline gene, possibly because of a read error. J is TRBJ2-7 and V is TRBV4-3; no reliable D call. Per the germline V gene, CDR1 is LGHNA and CDR2 is YSLEER. The CDR3 consists of 14 residues. This chain's CDR3 is CTSSQGQPFYEQYF. The CDR3 nucleotides read TGCACCAGCAGCCAAGGGCAGCCCTTCTACGAGCAGTACTTC.

About this clonotype itself: The limits of the CDR3 on the DNA are not certain, so only TCRdb's listed CDR3 is given. This rearrangement joins TRBV29-1 to TRBJ1-2; TRBD1 was called by the table and not checked on the DNA. Germline CDR1 reads SQVTM; CDR2 reads ANQGSEA. The CDR3 is 13 amino acids long, termini counted. This CDR3 reads CNVGSGNFYGYTF.

This chain connects TRBV2 to TRBJ2-3; 10 nucleotides line up with TRBD2. The CDR3 sequence is 14 residues long. Per the germline V gene, CDR1 is SNHLY and CDR2 is FYNNEI. The J segment lost 0 bases and the V segment lost 8 bases, leaving 2 bases of the junction unmatched. CDR3 residues: CASRTSGSTDTQYF. In nucleotides, the CDR3 is TGTGCCAGCCGGACTAGCGGAAGCACAGATACGCAGTATTTT.

Notes on this clonotype: The junction differs from germline at one of its ends, possibly a read error. This rearrangement joins TRBV6-2 or TRBV6-3 to TRBJ2-2; perhaps TRBD2 as D (5 bases). Germline values: CDR1 MNHEY, CDR2 SVGEGT. The CDR3 has 12 residues. The CDR3 here is CVSGANTWELFF. The CDR3 DNA follows: TGTGTCAGCGGTGCCAACACCTGGGAGCTGTTTTTT.

There are a few counts of this clonotype. V is TRBV9 and J is TRBJ1-1, with 7 bases matching TRBD1. Losses at the gene ends were 2 bases for V and 6 bases for J; bases not matched to a gene: 7. CDR1 SGDLS and CDR2 YYNGEE come from the germline V gene. The CDR3 is 14 residues long. Here the CDR3 reads CASSVGQQIAEAFF. As DNA, the CDR3 is TGTGCCAGCAGCGTGGGACAGCAGATTGCTGAAGCTTTCTTT.

On this clonotype itself: A much larger clone differs by one base, so this may be a read error. This chain uses TRBV20-1 with TRBJ1-5, with D unclear. V was trimmed by 7 bases and J by 8 bases, leaving 21 bases between them. Germline V CDR1 and CDR2: DFQATT, SNEGSKA (reference sequence). The length of the CDR3 is 14 residues. This CDR3 is CSDQIPGENKPQHF. CDR3 DNA: TGCAGTGATCAAATACCCGGGGAGAATAAGCCCCAGCATTTT.

The gene calls are TRBV10-3 and TRBJ2-1, with TRBD1 matching over 7 bases. Germline CDR1 reads ENHRY; CDR2 reads SYGVKD. V lost 4 bases to trimming and J lost 9 bases; unmatched junction nucleotides: 9. This CDR3 spans 14 amino acids. The DNA of the CDR3 is TGTGCCATCAGTGGACAGGGCTCCCACAGTGAGCAGTTCTTC. Encoded protein: CAISGQGSHSEQFF.

This clonotype was detected only once. The germline gene is not matched at one end of the junction; a read error may be the cause. The chain recombines TRBV12-3 or TRBV12-4 with TRBJ2-1; 8 nucleotides agree with TRBD2. This CDR3 has 18 residues. The DNA of the CDR3 is TGTGCCAGCAATCGTTCGTTTAGCGGGATCGGTGGGTACAATGAGCAGTTATTC. Encoded protein: CASNRSFSGIGGYNEQLF.

In this sample, this clonotype is medium-sized. This rearrangement joins TRBV29-1 to TRBJ1-2, with TRBD1 matching 7 bases. The CDR3 covers 13 residues. Germline V gives CDR1 SQVTM, CDR2 ANQGSEA. V dropped 4 bases and J dropped 4; count of bases not matched to a gene: 6. The CDR3 bases are TGCAGCGTTGGGACAGGTGAATTCTATGGCTACACCTTC. Its translation: CSVGTGEFYGYTF.

Notes on this clonotype: A single base separates this from a much larger clone, so it may be a read error. This sequence joins TRBV7-9 and TRBJ1-1; D ambiguous. The CDR3 is 15 residues long. Germline CDR1 is SEHNR and CDR2 is FQNEAQ (reference sequence). The CDR3 reads CASSNVVQWNTEALF. In DNA form, the CDR3 reads TGTGCCAGCAGCAACGTAGTACAGTGGAACACTGAAGCTTTATTT.

Details on this clonotype: Possible read error: a much larger clone is one base away. This chain connects TRBV6-5 to TRBJ1-2, with 8 bases identical to TRBD1. Germline CDR1 is MNHEY and CDR2 is SVGAGI. The CDR3 extends over 11 amino acids. The CDR3 DNA reads as TGTGCCAGCGGGACAGGAGGCGGCTACATCTTC. Its protein is CASGTGGGYIF.

Note on this clonotype: At one end the junction does not follow the germline gene, possibly because of a read error. The chain combines TRBV28 with TRBJ1-1; D is uncertain. The CDR3 is 12 amino acids. Germline V gene lookup returns CDR1 MDHEN and CDR2 SYDVKM. The CDR3 sequence: CVSSLTIAEAIF. In DNA form, the CDR3 reads TGTGTAAGCAGTTTAACCATCGCTGAAGCTATCTTT.

This clonotype was detected only once. A read error may account for a junction end that differs from germline. The gene calls are TRBV20-1 and TRBJ2-7; 12 bases align to TRBD2. The CDR3 spans 15 residues. Germline V CDR1 and CDR2: DFQATT, SNEGSKA (reference sequence). CDR3 DNA: TGCAGCGTTAGAGAAGGACTAGCGGGGATCTACGAGCACTACTTC. Translated, it gives CSVREGLAGIYEHYF.

About this clonotype itself: The junction shows a germline mismatch at one end, possibly a read error. The chain is built from TRBV5-5 and TRBJ2-3; D gene ambiguous. The CDR3 covers 12 residues. Germline V gene sequence: CDR1 SGHKS, CDR2 YYEKEE (reference sequence). CDR3: CVSRSTTDTQYF. The CDR3 nucleotides read TGTGTCAGCAGGTCTACGACAGATACGCAGTATTTT.

This clonotype was seen a handful of times. This sequence may be a read error, since a much larger clone differs from it by one base. The V gene is TRBV6-5, the J gene TRBJ2-3; 9 nucleotides match TRBD2. The CDR3 has 16 amino acids. The germline gives CDR1 MNHEY, CDR2 SVGAGI. CDR3 DNA sequence: TGTGCCAGCAGTTCTCGAGCGGGGGGAGGCACAGATACGCATTATTTT. Protein product: CASSSRAGGGTDTHYF.

On this clonotype itself: It may be a read error: a sequence one base away is much more abundant. This rearrangement joins TRBV19 to TRBJ1-3; 7 bases line up with TRBD1. V shed 7 bases, J shed 4 bases, and the junction held 19 bases outside the gene matches. The CDR3 runs to 18 residues. CDR1 is LNHDA and CDR2 is SQIVND in the germline V gene (reference sequence). The CDR3 DNA is TGTGCCAGTATCGTGACAGGGATGCCATTAGCCCCCGGAAACACCATATATTTT. Residues: CASIVTGMPLAPGNTIYF. Using reference TRBV19 and TRBJ1-3 for the parts outside the CDR3, the full variable domain is DGGITQSPKYLFRKEGQNVTLSCEQNLNHDAMYWYRQDPGQGLRLIYYSQIVNDFQKGDIAEGYSVSREKKESFPLTVTSAQKNPTAFYLCASIVTGMPLAPGNTIYFGEGSWLTVV.

This chain joins TRBV1 and TRBJ2-7. TRBV1 is a pseudogene. This CDR3 spans 15 amino acids. DNA for the CDR3: TGCACCAGCAGCCAACTGGACGGTGAATCCTACGATCAGTATTTC. Its translation is CTSSQLDGESYDQYF.

V gene TRBV4-1 combines with J gene TRBJ2-1; 13 bases line up with TRBD2. V dropped 3 bases and J dropped 7; count of bases not matched to a gene: 15. The CDR3 is 19 amino acids. The germline V gene has CDR1 MGHRA and CDR2 YSYEKL. This chain's CDR3 is CASSHPGLAGRLGKNEQFF. The CDR3 bases are TGCGCCAGCAGCCATCCGGGACTAGCGGGGAGGCTAGGTAAAAATGAGCAGTTCTTC.

The J gene is TRBJ2-1, the V gene TRBV11-3, with D hard to call. The CDR3 is 13 amino acids. The germline V gene encodes CDR1 SGHNT and CDR2 YENEEA. V was cut by 4 bases and J by 10 bases, with 14 bases left in between. CDR3 sequence: CASSSIRPVEQFF. The CDR3 DNA is TGTGCCAGCAGCTCAATCCGTCCCGTAGAGCAGTTCTTC. The full variable domain, its missing parts supplied by reference TRBV11-3 and TRBJ2-1, is EAGVVQSPRYKIIEKKQPVAFWCNPISGHNTLYWYLQNLGQGPELLIRYENEEAVDDSQLPKDRFSAERLKGVDSTLKIQPAELGDSAVYLCASSSIRPVEQFFGPGTRLTVL.

The chain joins TRBV19 to TRBJ1-5; weak D call: TRBD1 (5 bases). The CDR3 extends over 14 amino acids. Trimming stripped 6 bases from V and 3 bases from J, with 12 bases between. Germline CDR1 and CDR2: LNHDA and SQIVND (reference sequence). CDR3 nucleotides: TGTGCCAGTAGGCTCGGGGGAAACAATCAGCCCCAGCATTTT. It specifies CASRLGGNNQPQHF.

This clonotype was counted only a few times. One junction end disagrees with the germline gene, perhaps due to a read error. This sequence joins TRBV5-6 and TRBJ2-4, with 8 bases lining up with TRBD1. CDR1 and CDR2 from the germline V gene are SGHDT and YYEEEE. The CDR3 contains 17 residues. The CDR3 region has the DNA TGTACCAGCAGCGCTACCGGGACAGGCGTCGTTGGAAACATTCAGTATTTC. Translated: CTSSATGTGVVGNIQYF.

With regard to this clonotype: A much larger clone lies a single base off, so this may be a read error. The rearrangement joins TRBV5-4 to TRBJ2-1; TRBD2 aligns across 11 bases. The CDR3 extends over 15 amino acids. The germline V gene encodes CDR1 SGHNT and CDR2 YYREEE (reference sequence). The CDR3, as DNA: TGTGCCAGCAGCTTGTCGACTAGCGGGAACAATGAGGAGTTCTTC. This codes for CASSLSTSGNNEEFF.

The gene calls are TRBV12-3 or TRBV12-4 and TRBJ1-5; 7 positions match TRBD1. The ends lost 7 bases at V and 9 bases at J; junction bases unmatched: 6. This CDR3 has 12 residues. The CDR3 spells CASNDRVRPQHF. DNA of the CDR3: TGTGCCAGCAACGACAGGGTTCGGCCCCAGCATTTT.

This chain uses TRBV5-1 with TRBJ2-1, with 12 bases matching TRBD1. The CDR3 contains 15 residues. From germline, CDR1 is SGHRS and CDR2 YFSETQ. The J segment lost 7 bases and the V segment lost 0 bases, leaving 2 bases of the junction unmatched. CDR3 region: CASSLVGQGANEQFF. As DNA, the CDR3 is TGCGCCAGCAGCTTGGTGGGACAGGGGGCAAATGAGCAGTTCTTC.

On this clonotype: Just one base apart from a much larger clone, this may be a read error. V usage is TRBV5-5 and J usage is TRBJ1-4, with D maybe TRBD1 (6 bases). Germline values: CDR1 SGHKS, CDR2 YYEKEE (reference sequence). The V and J ends lost 4 bases and 7 bases respectively, with 17 bases between them. The CDR3 is made up of 15 amino acids. CDR3 in DNA: TGTGCCAGCAGCCAACAGGGCGCTCAGGGTGAAAAACTGTTTTTT. It codes for CASSQQGAQGEKLFF.

V gene TRBV11-2 combines with J gene TRBJ2-3; the D gene is possibly TRBD2 (7 bases). V lost 0 bases, J lost 11 bases, and 18 bases lay in between. Germline V CDR1 and CDR2: SGHAT, FQNNGV. The CDR3 has 15 residues. The CDR3 reads CASSLEGAGANMQYF. In nucleotides, the CDR3 is TGTGCCAGCAGCTTAGAGGGTGCGGGGGCAAATATGCAGTATTTT.

This clonotype has only a few counts. Compared with germline, one end of the junction differs, possibly owing to a read error. The rearrangement uses TRBV11-2 and TRBJ2-5, with 7 bases aligning to TRBD1. The CDR3 is 15 amino acids. Per the germline V gene, CDR1 is SGHAT and CDR2 is FQNNGV. CDR3 DNA sequence: TGTACCAGCAGTCCGGGGACAGTTGGGCAAGAGATCCAGTACTTC. The encoded protein is CTSSPGTVGQEIQYF.

Of note for this clonotype: At one boundary the junction diverges from the germline segment, which might be a read error. The chain joins TRBV11-3 to TRBJ2-2; 9 nucleotides match TRBD2. CDR1 and CDR2 from the germline V gene are SGHNT and YENEEA. The CDR3 consists of 16 residues. CDR3 protein: CVSSCRAVAGAGELFF. The CDR3 DNA reads TGTGTCAGCAGCTGCCGGGCGGTAGCGGGGGCCGGGGAGCTGTTTTTC.

Remarks on this clonotype: The junction departs from the called germline gene at one end, perhaps through a read error. The chain carries TRBV11-2 and TRBJ2-1; D is possibly TRBD1 (6 bases). The CDR3 loop spans 14 amino acids. In germline, CDR1 is SGHAT, CDR2 FQNNGV. The CDR3 sequence: CANRERASAWEHFF. The DNA of the CDR3 is TGTGCCAACAGGGAAAGGGCCAGCGCCTGGGAGCACTTCTTC.

Remarks on this clonotype: Given the absence of the conserved phenylalanine or tryptophan at the CDR3 end, a read error is likely. The genes are TRBV6-1 and TRBJ2-7, with TRBD1 matching 9 bases. The CDR3 spans 14 residues. Germline CDR1 reads MNHNS; CDR2 reads SASEGT. V trimming: 9 bases; J trimming: 1 base; junction bases outside the gene matches: 7. The CDR3 DNA reads as TGTGCCAGTAGGCGACAGGGGGATTCCTACGAGCAGTACTAC. As protein: CASRRQGDSYEQYY.